This T cell receptor beta chain came from a study of CD8+CD57+ T cells in acquired aplastic anemia. The sample holds a few counts of this clonotype. Genomic DNA constituted the template upon which TCR beta VDJ and CDR3 profiling was performed. In TCRdb, the reads were re-called with MiXCR into one record per CDR3 protein. The sample lists about 120,000 distinct CDR3 sequences; 50% to 70% were seen once. Germline V gives CDR1 SGHVS, CDR2 FNYEAQ. This CDR3 has 17 amino acids. V shed 3 bases and J shed 0 bases, with 17 bases lying between them. Sequencing was done on patients that had shown CD8+CD57+ cell expansion by flow cytometry.

The V gene is TRBV7-6, the J gene TRBJ1-1, with a weak D call TRBD1 (5 bases). This clonotype was obtained from a human donor with aplastic anemia. Sequences were obtained from sorted CD4+, CD8+, or CD8+CD57+ T cells (not recorded which) from PBMCs. The CDR3 loop is CASSFDGIRDLNTEAFF. DNA for the CDR3: TGTGCCAGCAGCTTCGACGGAATACGGGACTTGAACACTGAAGCTTTCTTT.